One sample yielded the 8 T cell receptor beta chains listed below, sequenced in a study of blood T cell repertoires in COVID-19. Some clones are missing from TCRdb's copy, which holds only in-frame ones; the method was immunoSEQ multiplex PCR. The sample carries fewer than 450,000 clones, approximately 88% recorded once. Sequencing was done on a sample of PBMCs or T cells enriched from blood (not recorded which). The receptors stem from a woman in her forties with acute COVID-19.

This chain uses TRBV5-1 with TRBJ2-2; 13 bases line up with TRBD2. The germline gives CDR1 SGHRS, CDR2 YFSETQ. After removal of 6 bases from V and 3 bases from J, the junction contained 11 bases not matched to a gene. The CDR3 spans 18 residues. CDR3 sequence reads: CASIATSGGLSYTGELFF. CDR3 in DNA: TGCGCCAGCATCGCGACTAGCGGGGGGCTCTCGTACACCGGGGAGCTGTTTTTT.

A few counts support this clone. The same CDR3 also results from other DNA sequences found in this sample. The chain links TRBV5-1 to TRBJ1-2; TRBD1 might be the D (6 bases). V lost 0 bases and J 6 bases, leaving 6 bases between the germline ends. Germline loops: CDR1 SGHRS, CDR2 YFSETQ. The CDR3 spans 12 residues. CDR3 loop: CASSLEGDGYTF. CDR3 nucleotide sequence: TGCGCCAGCAGCTTGGAGGGGGATGGCTACACCTTC.

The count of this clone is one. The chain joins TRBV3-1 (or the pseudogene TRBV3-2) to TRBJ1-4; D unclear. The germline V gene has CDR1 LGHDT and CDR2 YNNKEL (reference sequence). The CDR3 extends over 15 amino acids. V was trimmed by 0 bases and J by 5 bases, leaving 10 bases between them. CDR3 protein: CASSQDGRANEKLFF. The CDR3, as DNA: TGTGCCAGCAGCCAAGATGGGAGGGCGAATGAAAAACTGTTTTTT.

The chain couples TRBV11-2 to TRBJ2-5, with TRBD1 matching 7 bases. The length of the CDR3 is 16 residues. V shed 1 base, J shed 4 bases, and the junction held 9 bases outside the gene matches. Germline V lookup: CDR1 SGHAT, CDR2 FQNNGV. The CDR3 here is CASSLVAGGLGETQYF. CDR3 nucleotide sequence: TGTGCCAGCAGCTTAGTGGCAGGGGGATTGGGAGAGACCCAGTACTTC.

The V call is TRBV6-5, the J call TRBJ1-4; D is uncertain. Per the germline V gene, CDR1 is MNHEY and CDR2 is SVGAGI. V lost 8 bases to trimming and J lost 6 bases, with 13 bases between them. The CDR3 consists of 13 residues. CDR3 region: CASAGEDDEKLFF. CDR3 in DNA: TGTGCCAGCGCCGGGGAGGACGATGAAAAACTGTTTTTT.

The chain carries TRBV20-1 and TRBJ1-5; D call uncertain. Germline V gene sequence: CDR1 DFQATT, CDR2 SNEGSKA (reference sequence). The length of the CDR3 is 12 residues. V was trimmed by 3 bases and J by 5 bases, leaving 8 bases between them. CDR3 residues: CSASPPDQPQHF. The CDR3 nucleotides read TGCAGTGCTAGTCCCCCTGATCAGCCCCAGCATTTT.

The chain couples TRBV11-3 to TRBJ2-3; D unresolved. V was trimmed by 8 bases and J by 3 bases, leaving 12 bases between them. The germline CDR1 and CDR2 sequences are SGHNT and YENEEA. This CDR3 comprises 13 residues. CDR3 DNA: TGTGCCAGCTCCCCTGGGCTTACAGATACGCAGTATTTT. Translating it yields CASSPGLTDTQYF. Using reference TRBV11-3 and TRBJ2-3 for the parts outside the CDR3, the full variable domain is EAGVVQSPRYKIIEKKQPVAFWCNPISGHNTLYWYLQNLGQGPELLIRYENEEAVDDSQLPKDRFSAERLKGVDSTLKIQPAELGDSAVYLCASSPGLTDTQYFGPGTRLTVL.

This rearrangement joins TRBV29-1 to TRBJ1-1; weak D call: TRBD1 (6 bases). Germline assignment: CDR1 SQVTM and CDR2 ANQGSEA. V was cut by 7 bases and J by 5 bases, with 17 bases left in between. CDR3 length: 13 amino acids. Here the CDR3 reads CSGSGGLGTEAFF. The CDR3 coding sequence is TGCAGCGGGTCGGGGGGGCTAGGGACTGAAGCTTTCTTT.